This entry lists 29 T cell receptor beta chains sequenced from one sample in a study of identical twins. TCRdb used MiXCR to reprocess the 5' RACE reads, holding one entry per CDR3 protein. The table shows hundreds of thousands of distinct CDR3 sequences, with roughly 24% occurring only once. The sample was also linked to a second study, of T cells expressing NK-cell markers.

Sequenced input: CD4+ T cells sorted from blood. Every receptor here comes from a young woman in good health.

The V call is TRBV20-1, the J call TRBJ1-1; D might be TRBD1 (6 bases). The germline V gene has CDR1 DFQATT and CDR2 SNEGSKA (reference sequence). The CDR3 contains 13 residues. V was cut by 6 bases and J by 8 bases, with 19 bases left in between. CDR3 amino acids: CSAYRTVGGEAFF. The CDR3 region has the DNA TGCAGTGCCTACAGGACAGTAGGAGGGGAAGCTTTCTTT.

The chain joins TRBV3-1 to TRBJ2-7, with TRBD1 matching 7 bases. Per germline, CDR1 LGHDT and CDR2 YNNKEL (reference sequence). The length of the CDR3 is 15 residues. V shed 3 bases, J shed 4 bases, and the junction held 9 bases outside the gene matches. The CDR3 DNA follows: TGTGCCAGCAGCCAGATGACAGGGTTGGGATACGAGCAGTACTTC. As protein: CASSQMTGLGYEQYF.

This rearrangement joins TRBV6-5 to TRBJ2-7; unclear D gene. This CDR3 has 11 amino acids. Germline values: CDR1 MNHEY, CDR2 SVGAGI. V lost 6 bases, J lost 2 bases, and 5 bases lay in between. The CDR3 is CASRSPYEQYF. CDR3 in DNA: TGTGCCAGCAGAAGTCCCTACGAGCAGTACTTC.

This chain links TRBV9 with TRBJ2-5; D may be TRBD2 (5 bases). V lost 4 bases and J 1 base, leaving 14 bases between the germline ends. Germline values: CDR1 SGDLS, CDR2 YYNGEE. The length of the CDR3 is 15 residues. CDR3 in DNA: TGTGCCAGCAGCAAAACTGAGCGGTTCCAAGAGACCCAGTACTTC. It yields the protein CASSKTERFQETQYF.

This clonotype was detected a few times. The V gene is TRBV10-3, the J gene TRBJ1-1; D not certain. This CDR3 has 14 amino acids. The V end lost 3 bases, the J end lost 0 bases, and 8 bases lay between the germline ends. Looked up from germline, CDR1 is ENHRY and CDR2 is SYGVKD. This CDR3 is CAISEQAMNTEAFF. DNA for the CDR3: TGTGCCATCAGTGAACAAGCTATGAACACTGAAGCTTTCTTT.

This chain connects TRBV20-1 to TRBJ2-5, with 8 bases identical to TRBD2. Germline CDR1 and CDR2: DFQATT and SNEGSKA (reference sequence). CDR3 length equals 15 residues. V lost 1 base to trimming and J lost 1 base; unmatched junction nucleotides: 5. The CDR3 region is CSARATSVSQETQYF. As DNA, the CDR3 is TGCAGTGCTAGAGCGACTAGCGTCAGCCAAGAGACCCAGTACTTC.

The sample holds a few counts of this clonotype. V usage is TRBV20-1 and J usage is TRBJ1-1; the D gene is possibly TRBD1 (5 bases). Trimming left V 5 bases short and J 0 bases short, with 10 bases between. The CDR3 sequence is 13 residues long. Germline V gene sequence: CDR1 DFQATT, CDR2 SNEGSKA (reference sequence). CDR3 amino acids: CSAPDSLNTEAFF. The DNA for the CDR3 is TGCAGTGCTCCTGACAGTCTGAACACTGAAGCTTTCTTT.

This rearrangement joins TRBV12-3 or TRBV12-4 to TRBJ2-5, with D possibly matching TRBD1 (6 bases). There are 14 residues in the CDR3. The germline V and J ends were trimmed by 2 bases and 5 bases, with 12 bases remaining between them. CDR3 bases: TGTGCCAGCAGTTTACATGGGACAACCGAGACCCAGTACTTC. This translates into CASSLHGTTETQYF.

This clonotype was counted between two and nine times. The V and J genes are TRBV14 and TRBJ2-3, with TRBD1 as a possible D gene (5 bases). CDR1 SGHDN and CDR2 FVKESK come from the germline V gene. Trimming cost V 4 bases and J 0 bases, with 11 bases left between them. This CDR3 has 15 amino acids. CDR3 amino acids: CASSPQGGSTDTQYF. The CDR3 DNA reads as TGTGCCAGCAGCCCGCAGGGTGGAAGCACAGATACGCAGTATTTT.

This clonotype was counted at least ten times. The chain employs TRBV7-3 and TRBJ2-3, with a tentative D call TRBD2 (5 bases). The CDR3 runs to 13 residues. Germline V gene sequence: CDR1 SGHTA, CDR2 FQGTGA. The germline V and J ends were trimmed by 4 bases and 2 bases, with 7 bases remaining between them. CDR3 sequence: CASSSDFTDTQYF. In nucleotides, the CDR3 is TGTGCCAGCAGCTCGGACTTCACAGATACGCAGTATTTT.

This chain uses TRBV6-2 or TRBV6-3 with TRBJ2-2; TRBD2 might be the D (6 bases). This CDR3 has 13 amino acids. Germline CDR1 reads MNHEY; CDR2 reads SVGEGT. The V end was cut by 6 bases, the J end by 7 bases, with 12 bases between. In DNA form, the CDR3 reads TGTGCCAGCAGCGGGACTGTGATCGGGGAGCTGTTTTTT. Residues: CASSGTVIGELFF.

DNA for the CDR3: TGTGCCACCAGTGATTTGGGGGGACCCCCAGAGACCCAGTACTTC. This translates into CATSDLGGPPETQYF. The rearrangement joins TRBV24-1 to TRBJ2-5; D assignment may be TRBD1 or TRBD2 (5 bases each). Germline CDR1 and CDR2: KGHDR and SFDVKD. The CDR3 runs to 15 residues. V shed 0 bases and J shed 4 bases, with 11 bases lying between them.

The genes are TRBV20-1 and TRBJ2-5; 7 positions agree with TRBD1. This CDR3 contains 14 residues. After removal of 4 bases from V and 4 bases from J, the junction contained 9 bases not matched to a gene. The germline V gene has CDR1 DFQATT and CDR2 SNEGSKA (reference sequence). CDR3 in amino acids: CSAMGKTGRETQYF. The CDR3 bases are TGCAGTGCTATGGGCAAGACAGGGAGAGAGACCCAGTACTTC.

This chain joins TRBV20-1 and TRBJ2-3; possible D gene TRBD2, 7 bases. Trimming left V 7 bases short and J 2 bases short, with 19 bases between. Germline V gives CDR1 DFQATT, CDR2 SNEGSKA (reference sequence). This CDR3 region has 15 residues. DNA for the CDR3: TGCAGTGGGAGTTGGAGGCGGGGGCACACAGATACGCAGTATTTT. Its protein product is CSGSWRRGHTDTQYF.

V and J are TRBV7-9 and TRBJ2-1, with no clear D. V gave up 5 bases and J gave up 0 bases, with 11 bases separating them. Germline assignment: CDR1 SEHNR and CDR2 FQNEAQ (reference sequence). The CDR3 covers 15 residues. DNA of the CDR3: TGTGCCAGCAGCCCTGGCCGGAGCTCCTACAATGAGCAGTTCTTC. Translated, it gives CASSPGRSSYNEQFF. Based on the CDR3 plus reference TRBV7-9 and TRBJ2-1, the full variable domain is DTGVSQNPRHKITKRGQNVTFRCDPISEHNRLYWYRQTLGQGPEFLTYFQNEAQLEKSRLLSDRFSAERPKGSFSTLEIQRTEQGDSAMYLCASSPGRSSYNEQFFGPGTRLTVL.

This clonotype was seen more than once but under ten times. The J gene is TRBJ2-3, the V gene TRBV29-1, with 13 bases fitting TRBD2. V was pared by 7 bases and J by 2 bases, with 6 bases of the junction left unmatched. Germline V gives CDR1 SQVTM, CDR2 ANQGSEA. The CDR3 is 15 amino acids. In DNA form, the CDR3 reads TGCAGCGCCACCGGACTAGCGGGAGTCACAGATACGCAGTATTTT. Translation: CSATGLAGVTDTQYF.

The J gene is TRBJ2-5, the V gene TRBV20-1; 9 bases agree with TRBD1. Unmatched junction bases numbered 8, after V lost 7 bases and J lost 5 bases. CDR3 length equals 13 residues. CDR1 is DFQATT and CDR2 is SNEGSKA in the germline V gene (reference sequence). CDR3 loop: CSVNRGLDETQYF. CDR3 DNA: TGCAGTGTCAACAGGGGGCTGGACGAGACCCAGTACTTC.

This clonotype was seen a handful of times. The gene calls are TRBV20-1 and TRBJ2-6; D ambiguous. The germline V and J ends were trimmed by 4 bases and 0 bases, with 7 bases remaining between them. This CDR3 contains 14 residues. Per the germline V gene, CDR1 is DFQATT and CDR2 is SNEGSKA (reference sequence). DNA of the CDR3: TGCAGTGCTATTCCCTTCTCTGGGGCCAACGTCCTGACTTTC. This sequence encodes CSAIPFSGANVLTF.

This clonotype was counted between two and nine times. The rearrangement links TRBV20-1 to TRBJ2-5, with no clear D. There are 13 residues in the CDR3. V lost 2 bases and J 5 bases, leaving 12 bases between the germline ends. Germline V lookup: CDR1 DFQATT, CDR2 SNEGSKA (reference sequence). The CDR3 here is CSARQLPPETQYF. DNA of the CDR3: TGCAGTGCTAGACAATTACCCCCGGAGACCCAGTACTTC.

This clonotype was counted between two and nine times. The V call is TRBV5-4, the J call TRBJ2-5, with a tentative D call TRBD2 (5 bases). The CDR3 is 15 amino acids. The V and J ends lost 3 bases and 5 bases respectively, with 17 bases between them. Germline CDR1 and CDR2: SGHNT and YYREEE (reference sequence). In DNA form, the CDR3 reads TGTGCCAGCAGCTCTCCTAGCAGGCACGGTGAGACCCAGTACTTC. It specifies CASSSPSRHGETQYF.

This clonotype was observed a few times. The DNA is left out, because the CDR3 cannot be placed on it with certainty; the CDR3 is given as TCRdb lists it. This chain uses TRBV12-3 or TRBV12-4 with TRBJ2-3; TRBD1 is taken as the D call from the table, unchecked against the DNA. The CDR3 length is 13 residues, termini included. The CDR3 protein is CASSSSGQQPQYF.

V usage is TRBV27 and J usage is TRBJ1-2; TRBD1 aligns across 9 bases. The junction had 8 bases not matched to a gene; V was cut back by 5 bases and J by 7 bases. The CDR3 covers 14 residues. Germline assignment: CDR1 MNHEY and CDR2 SMNVEV (reference sequence). The CDR3 protein is CASSTRTGEGGYTF. The CDR3 coding sequence is TGTGCCAGCAGTACCCGGACAGGGGAGGGTGGCTACACCTTC.

J is TRBJ2-5 and V is TRBV20-1; D possibly corresponds to TRBD2 (6 bases). The CDR3 extends over 14 amino acids. The V end lost 6 bases, the J end lost 6 bases, and 20 bases lay between the germline ends. CDR1 is DFQATT, CDR2 SNEGSKA, per germline (reference sequence). The CDR3 DNA reads as TGCAGTGCCATTCCCCGGGACTTCGGCCAGACCCAGTACTTC. Translation: CSAIPRDFGQTQYF.

This clonotype was seen many times. The CDR3 nucleotides are TGCAGTCCTGAGAGGACTAGCGGGTACAATGAGCAGTTCTTC. Translated, it gives CSPERTSGYNEQFF. This chain uses TRBV20-1 with TRBJ2-1, with 11 bases aligning to TRBD2. The CDR3 has 14 residues. Germline V lookup: CDR1 DFQATT, CDR2 SNEGSKA (reference sequence). V trimming: 8 bases; J trimming: 4 bases; junction bases outside the gene matches: 7.

This clonotype was observed a few times. The V call is TRBV6-1, the J call TRBJ2-3; 8 positions agree with TRBD2. The V and J ends lost 8 bases and 2 bases, in that order; junction bases with no gene match: 6. The CDR3 contains 14 residues. The V gene's germline CDR1 is MNHNS and CDR2 SASEGT. The CDR3 here is CASSRAGDTDTQYF. The CDR3 nucleotides read TGTGCCAGCTCCCGAGCGGGGGACACAGATACGCAGTATTTT.

The genes are TRBV7-9 and TRBJ2-1; TRBD2 aligns across 11 bases. The CDR3 contains 13 residues. Germline trimming cut 11 bases from V and 3 bases from J; bases unmatched to any gene: 3. CDR1 is SEHNR, CDR2 FQNEAQ, per germline (reference sequence). The CDR3 DNA sequence: TGTGCCGGCACTAGCGGGGGCTACAATGAGCAGTTCTTC. It is translated as CAGTSGGYNEQFF.

This sequence joins TRBV20-1 and TRBJ2-2; 9 bases match TRBD2. Germline-derived CDR1 and CDR2 are DFQATT and SNEGSKA (reference sequence). The CDR3 spans 14 residues. The CDR3 nucleotides read TGCAGCGTTAGTAGCGGGAGACACACCGGGGAGCTGTTTTTT. It translates to CSVSSGRHTGELFF.

The V call is TRBV6-5, the J call TRBJ1-1; the D gene is possibly TRBD1 (5 bases). V gave up 0 bases and J gave up 5 bases, with 13 bases separating them. Germline CDR1 MNHEY, CDR2 SVGAGI. The CDR3 has 15 amino acids. The CDR3 DNA follows: TGTGCCAGCAGTTACTCATTTGGGGGATTTACTGAAGCTTTCTTT. Its translation is CASSYSFGGFTEAFF.

The chain carries TRBV20-1 and TRBJ1-1; TRBD1 might be the D (6 bases). CDR1 and CDR2 (germline): DFQATT, SNEGSKA (reference sequence). The ends were cut back, 6 bases at V and 2 bases at J, with 16 bases in the middle. CDR3 length: 14 residues. The CDR3 region has the DNA TGCAGTGCAACCCCAGGGGTTGAAAACACTGAAGCTTTCTTT. Its translation: CSATPGVENTEAFF.